The next 23 T cell receptor beta chains were all read from a single sample in a study of cytomegalovirus exposure and HLA in healthy donors. PCR involved 60 Vbeta and 13 Jbeta primers. TCRdb's copy holds only in-frame clones and misses some; the assay was immunoSEQ multiplex PCR. The sample records approximately 210,000 clones, 60% to 80% being singletons. The sample consisted of PBMCs. The receptors stem from a male donor in good health and CMV-seronegative.

About this clone itself: A read error may account for a junction end that differs from germline. The chain joins TRBV7-9 to TRBJ1-1; maybe TRBD1 (6 bases). Germline V CDR1 and CDR2: SEHNR, FQNEAQ (reference sequence). The length of the CDR3 is 14 residues. This CDR3 is CSSTYTGSDTEAFF. The CDR3, as DNA: TGTTCCAGCACCTACACAGGGTCAGACACTGAAGCTTTCTTT.

The chain carries TRBV9 and TRBJ1-2; 7 bases are shared with TRBD1. J gave up 8 bases and V 4 bases, and 11 bases lay outside the gene matches. Germline V gives CDR1 SGDLS, CDR2 YYNGEE. The CDR3 sequence is 14 residues long. The CDR3 sequence is CASSPRTGAGGYTF. CDR3 DNA sequence: TGTGCCAGCAGCCCACGGACAGGTGCGGGAGGCTACACCTTC.

CDR3 sequence: CASSTRDRNQPQHF. The CDR3 nucleotides are TGTGCCAGCAGCACCCGGGACAGAAATCAGCCCCAGCATTTT. The J gene is TRBJ1-5, the V gene TRBV7-9, with TRBD1 identical over 7 bases. Germline trimming cut 5 bases from V and 4 bases from J; bases unmatched to any gene: 5. Germline V lookup: CDR1 SEHNR, CDR2 FQNEAQ (reference sequence). The CDR3 is 14 residues long. Drawing the rest from reference TRBV7-9 and TRBJ1-5, the complete variable domain is DTGVSQNPRHKITKRGQNVTFRCDPISEHNRLYWYRQTLGQGPEFLTYFQNEAQLEKSRLLSDRFSAERPKGSFSTLEIQRTEQGDSAMYLCASSTRDRNQPQHFGDGTRLSIL.

The chain joins TRBV12-5 to TRBJ1-2; 7 bases align to TRBD1. The CDR3 length is 14 residues. CDR1 and CDR2 (germline): LGHNT, FRNRAP. The V segment lost 1 base and the J segment 8 bases; nucleotides outside the gene matches: 7. The CDR3 bases are TGTGCTAGTGGTTTGGAAGGGGGCATAACCGGCTACACCTTC. Protein sequence: CASGLEGGITGYTF.

This clone was seen a few times. The sample carries other DNA sequences with the same CDR3. J is TRBJ1-1 and V is TRBV9, with D maybe TRBD1 (6 bases). This CDR3 is built from 15 residues. Trimming pared 2 bases from V and 1 base from J, leaving 12 bases between. Per germline, CDR1 SGDLS and CDR2 YYNGEE. CDR3 bases: TGTGCCAGCAGCGTCGGGACATTAGGGAACACTGAAGCTTTCTTT. As protein: CASSVGTLGNTEAFF.

The chain links TRBV10-3 to TRBJ1-2, with 8 positions matching TRBD1. The CDR3 spans 15 residues. With 3 bases clipped from V and 6 bases from J, the junction kept 9 bases outside the gene matches. The germline V gene has CDR1 ENHRY and CDR2 SYGVKD. The CDR3 nucleotides are TGTGCCATCAGTGACCTGACAGGGGAGGCCAATGGCTACACCTTC. Its translation: CAISDLTGEANGYTF.

CDR3 coding DNA: TGTGCCAGCAGTAGGGGACAGGGGAGCCTCGAGCAGTACTTC. It yields the protein CASSRGQGSLEQYF. The chain carries TRBV6-1 and TRBJ2-7, with 10 bases lining up with TRBD1. V lost 5 bases, J lost 6 bases, and 7 bases stayed unmatched. This CDR3 comprises 14 residues. CDR1 is MNHNS, CDR2 SASEGT, per germline.

The rearrangement uses TRBV7-3 and TRBJ2-7; 9 nucleotides agree with TRBD2. V lost 8 bases, J lost 6 bases, and 5 bases stayed unmatched. Germline CDR1 SGHTA, CDR2 FQGTGA. The CDR3 length is 12 residues. As DNA, the CDR3 is TGTGCCAGCGGGACTAGCCCTGTCGAGCAGTACTTC. This translates into CASGTSPVEQYF.

This clone has only a few counts. The chain couples TRBV16 to TRBJ2-7; 8 bases are a match to TRBD2. The J segment lost 3 bases and the V segment lost 4 bases, leaving 17 bases of the junction unmatched. The CDR3 loop spans 18 amino acids. CDR1 and CDR2 from the germline V gene are KGHSY and FQNENV. The CDR3 region is CASSPYPGRGAASYEQYF. For the CDR3, the DNA is TGTGCCAGCAGCCCCTACCCCGGGCGGGGGGCCGCCAGCTACGAGCAGTACTTC.

The J gene is TRBJ2-7, the V gene TRBV6-6; TRBD2 matches 12 bases. Germline V gene data show CDR1 as MNHNY and CDR2 as SVGAGI (reference sequence). The CDR3 is 15 amino acids. V lost 5 bases, J lost 5 bases, and 7 bases stayed unmatched. The CDR3 loop reads CASSQTSGSINEQYF. Here the CDR3 DNA reads TGTGCCAGCAGTCAGACTAGCGGGAGTATCAACGAGCAGTACTTC.

V gene TRBV7-8 combines with J gene TRBJ1-1, with a possible D match to TRBD1 (5 bases). Germline V gene sequence: CDR1 SGHVS, CDR2 FQNEAQ. CDR3 size: 15 residues. V gave up 3 bases and J gave up 5 bases, with 16 bases separating them. As DNA, the CDR3 is TGTGCCAGCAGCTTTGCGGGGGTTTGGGGGACTGAAGCTTTCTTT. Translation gives CASSFAGVWGTEAFF.

CDR3 DNA: TGTGCAGTCATTAACTCTCGCCTAGATACGCAGTATTTT. Translated, it gives CAVINSRLDTQYF. V gene TRBV30 combines with J gene TRBJ2-3; D remains ambiguous. The CDR3 runs to 13 residues. Germline V gene lookup returns CDR1 GTSNPN and CDR2 SVGIG (reference sequence).

The chain links TRBV7-3 to TRBJ2-1; D remains ambiguous. CDR1 is SGHTA, CDR2 FQGTGA, per germline. Trimming pared 4 bases from V and 4 bases from J, leaving 14 bases between. This CDR3 contains 15 residues. CDR3 residues: CASSSGSPVYNEQFF. The CDR3 DNA follows: TGTGCCAGCAGCTCCGGTAGCCCCGTTTACAATGAGCAGTTCTTC.

The chain joins TRBV28 to TRBJ1-5, with a weak D call TRBD1 (5 bases). V was clipped by 7 bases and J by 0 bases, with 13 bases between them. From germline, CDR1 is MDHEN and CDR2 SYDVKM. The CDR3 sequence is 15 residues long. The CDR3 region has the DNA TGTGCCAGCACCAGGGCAGAGCATAGCAATCAGCCCCAGCATTTT. It is translated as CASTRAEHSNQPQHF.

The chain couples TRBV19 to TRBJ2-2; 7 bases fit TRBD2. Trimming cost V 4 bases and J 3 bases; bases outside gene matches: 5. This CDR3 comprises 15 residues. The germline V gene encodes CDR1 LNHDA and CDR2 SQIVND (reference sequence). The CDR3 is CASSNAGEDTGELFF. CDR3 sequence (DNA): TGTGCCAGTAGTAATGCGGGGGAAGACACCGGGGAGCTGTTTTTT.

The V call is TRBV7-3, the J call TRBJ2-1; D is perhaps TRBD2 (5 bases). V lost 2 bases and J lost 8, with 13 bases in between. CDR3 size: 14 residues. Germline values: CDR1 SGHTA, CDR2 FQGTGA. This chain's CDR3 is CASSLRTDFHEQFF. The CDR3 coding sequence is TGTGCCAGCAGCTTACGGACTGATTTCCATGAGCAGTTCTTC.

The chain is built from TRBV30 and TRBJ2-7; D call uncertain. V was trimmed by 5 bases and J by 2 bases, leaving 7 bases between them. This CDR3 has 11 residues. Germline V lookup: CDR1 GTSNPN, CDR2 SVGIG (reference sequence). The CDR3 bases are TGTGCCTGGGCAGGTACCTACGAGCAGTACTTC. Amino acids: CAWAGTYEQYF.

This clone was seen only a few times. The chain is built from TRBV28 and TRBJ2-7, with 10 bases fitting TRBD2. CDR1 is MDHEN and CDR2 is SYDVKM in the germline V gene. The CDR3 sequence is 15 residues long. Unmatched junction bases numbered 8, after V lost 6 bases and J lost 3 bases. In DNA, the CDR3 is TGTGCCAGCAGCTCCGTACTAGCGGGACTCTACGAGCAGTACTTC. This translates into CASSSVLAGLYEQYF.

The chain employs TRBV7-8 and TRBJ2-5; a weak D match, TRBD2 (5 bases). The CDR3 extends over 14 amino acids. CDR1 SGHVS and CDR2 FQNEAQ come from the germline V gene. V was trimmed by 1 base and J by 4 bases, leaving 10 bases between them. The CDR3 DNA reads as TGTGCCAGCAGCTTAGTAGAGAGGGCAGAGACCCAGTACTTC. Translation gives CASSLVERAETQYF.

The V and J genes are TRBV7-2 and TRBJ1-2; possible D gene TRBD1, 5 bases. This CDR3 comprises 16 residues. Trimming took off 1 base at V and 4 bases at J, with 16 bases between the two ends. Germline lookup yields CDR1 SGHTA and CDR2 FQGNSA. This CDR3 reads CASSLDHRKQSYGYTF. CDR3 nucleotide sequence: TGTGCCAGCAGCTTAGACCACAGGAAACAGAGCTATGGCTACACCTTC.

This sequence joins TRBV9 and TRBJ2-5, with 14 bases that match TRBD2. J gave up 5 bases and V 2 bases, and 11 bases lay outside the gene matches. The germline V gene encodes CDR1 SGDLS and CDR2 YYNGEE. This CDR3 is built from 18 residues. This CDR3 reads CASSVGPTSGGAAETQYF. The DNA for the CDR3 is TGTGCCAGCAGCGTGGGACCGACTAGCGGGGGGGCAGCCGAGACCCAGTACTTC.

The CDR3 nucleotides read TGTGCCATCACAGGGGACAGGGCCAGCACAGATACGCAGTATTTT. The encoded protein is CAITGDRASTDTQYF. This chain connects TRBV10-3 to TRBJ2-3, with 9 bases matching TRBD1. The germline V gene encodes CDR1 ENHRY and CDR2 SYGVKD. This CDR3 is 15 amino acids long. V dropped 7 bases and J dropped 0; count of bases not matched to a gene: 5.

The V and J genes are TRBV29-1 and TRBJ2-5, with TRBD1 as a possible D gene (6 bases). The J call may be wrong; the DNA end is better matched by TRBJ2-7. The V gene's germline CDR1 is SQVTM and CDR2 ANQGSEA. The CDR3 is made up of 12 amino acids. The CDR3 sequence is CSVQLGGYEQYF. Here the CDR3 DNA reads TGCAGCGTTCAACTAGGGGGCTACGAGCAGTACTTC.